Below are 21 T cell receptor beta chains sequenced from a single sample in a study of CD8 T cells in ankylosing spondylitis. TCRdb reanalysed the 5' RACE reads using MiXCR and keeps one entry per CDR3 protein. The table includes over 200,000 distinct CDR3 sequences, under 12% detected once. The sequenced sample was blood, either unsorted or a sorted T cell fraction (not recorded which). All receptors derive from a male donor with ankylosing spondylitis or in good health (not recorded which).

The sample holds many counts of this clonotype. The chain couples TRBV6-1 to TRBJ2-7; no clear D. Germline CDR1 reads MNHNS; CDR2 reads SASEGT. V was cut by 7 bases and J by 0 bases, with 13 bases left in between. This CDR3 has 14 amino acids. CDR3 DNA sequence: TGTGCCAGCACCCACCCTGTCTACTCCTACGAGCAGTACTTC. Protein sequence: CASTHPVYSYEQYF.

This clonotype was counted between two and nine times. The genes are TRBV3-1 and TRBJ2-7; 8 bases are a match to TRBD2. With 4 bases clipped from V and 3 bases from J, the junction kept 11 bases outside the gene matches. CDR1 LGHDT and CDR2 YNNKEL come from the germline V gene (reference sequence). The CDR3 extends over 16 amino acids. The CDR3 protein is CASSRGPRGDDYEQYF. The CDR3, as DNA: TGTGCCAGCAGCCGAGGGCCGCGGGGGGATGACTACGAGCAGTACTTC.

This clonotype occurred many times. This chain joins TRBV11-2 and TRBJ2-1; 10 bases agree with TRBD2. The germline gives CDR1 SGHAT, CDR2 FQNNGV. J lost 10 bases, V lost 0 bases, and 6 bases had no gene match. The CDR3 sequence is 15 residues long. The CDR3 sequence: CASSLDLAGVREQFF. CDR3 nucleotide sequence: TGTGCCAGCAGCTTAGACCTAGCGGGGGTGCGGGAGCAGTTCTTC.

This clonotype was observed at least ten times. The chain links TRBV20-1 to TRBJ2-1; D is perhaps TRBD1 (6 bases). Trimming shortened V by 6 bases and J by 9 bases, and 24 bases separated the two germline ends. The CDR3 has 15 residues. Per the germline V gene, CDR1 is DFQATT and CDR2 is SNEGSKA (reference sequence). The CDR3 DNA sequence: TGCAGTGCGACACGCCCAGGGGTTCAGGATGGTGAGCAGTTCTTC. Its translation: CSATRPGVQDGEQFF.

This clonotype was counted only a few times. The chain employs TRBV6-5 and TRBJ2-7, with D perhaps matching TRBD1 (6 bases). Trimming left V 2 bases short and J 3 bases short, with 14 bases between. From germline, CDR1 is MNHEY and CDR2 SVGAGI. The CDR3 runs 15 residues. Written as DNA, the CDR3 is TGTGCCAGCAGTTACGACTTAACAGGGATCTACGAGCAGTACTTC. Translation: CASSYDLTGIYEQYF.

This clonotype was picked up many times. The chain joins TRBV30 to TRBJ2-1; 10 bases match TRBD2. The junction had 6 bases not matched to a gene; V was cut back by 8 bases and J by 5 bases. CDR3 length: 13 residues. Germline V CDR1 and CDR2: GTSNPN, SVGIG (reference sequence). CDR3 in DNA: TGTGCCCGAGCCAGCGGGGGGGACAATGAGCAGTTCTTC. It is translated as CARASGGDNEQFF.

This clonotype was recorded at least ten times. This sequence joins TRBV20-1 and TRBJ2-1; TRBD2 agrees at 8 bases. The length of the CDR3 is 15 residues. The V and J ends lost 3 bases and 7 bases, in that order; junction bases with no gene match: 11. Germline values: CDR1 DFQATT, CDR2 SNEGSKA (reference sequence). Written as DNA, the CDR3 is TGCAGTGCTAGTCTCCCAGCGGGGGCTAGAAATGAGCAGTTCTTC. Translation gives CSASLPAGARNEQFF.

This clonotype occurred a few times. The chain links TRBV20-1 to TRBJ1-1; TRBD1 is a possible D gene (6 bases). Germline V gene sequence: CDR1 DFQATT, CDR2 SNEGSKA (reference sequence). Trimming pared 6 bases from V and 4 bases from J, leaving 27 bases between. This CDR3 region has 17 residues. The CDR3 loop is CSAETGLIPIRGTEAFF. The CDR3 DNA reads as TGCAGTGCAGAGACAGGCTTAATCCCCATACGCGGCACTGAAGCTTTCTTT.

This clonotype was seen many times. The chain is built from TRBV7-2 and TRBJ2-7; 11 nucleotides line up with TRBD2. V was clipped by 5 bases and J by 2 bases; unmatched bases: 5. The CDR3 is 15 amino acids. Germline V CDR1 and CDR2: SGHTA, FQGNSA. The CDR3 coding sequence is TGTGCCAGCAGCAGCACTAGCGGGGGTCCCTACGAGCAGTACTTC. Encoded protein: CASSSTSGGPYEQYF.

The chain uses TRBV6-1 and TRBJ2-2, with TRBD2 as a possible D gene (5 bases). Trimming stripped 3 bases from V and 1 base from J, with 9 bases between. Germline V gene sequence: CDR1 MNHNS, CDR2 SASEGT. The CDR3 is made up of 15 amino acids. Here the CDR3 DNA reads TGTGCCAGCAGTGAGGGCGGACTGAACACCGGGGAGCTGTTTTTT. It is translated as CASSEGGLNTGELFF.

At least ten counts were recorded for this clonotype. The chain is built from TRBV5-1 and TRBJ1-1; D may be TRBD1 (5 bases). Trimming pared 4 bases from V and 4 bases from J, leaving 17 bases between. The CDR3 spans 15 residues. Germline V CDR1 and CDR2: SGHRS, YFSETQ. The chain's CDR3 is CASSTGAGEPTEAFF. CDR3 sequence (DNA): TGCGCCAGCAGCACTGGCGCGGGGGAGCCCACTGAAGCTTTCTTT.

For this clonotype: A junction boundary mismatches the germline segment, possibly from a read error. CDR3 in amino acids: CASLSSTGNSEAFF. CDR3 nucleotides: TGTGCCAGCCTGTCGAGTACCGGGAACTCTGAAGCTTTCTTT. V usage is TRBV12-3 or TRBV12-4 and J usage is TRBJ1-1; D is undetermined. The length of the CDR3 is 14 residues.

The CDR3 spells CASSSRQNNSPLHF. CDR3 sequence (DNA): TGTGCCAGCAGTTCACGACAGAATAATTCACCCCTCCACTTT. The V call is TRBV12-3 or TRBV12-4, the J call TRBJ1-6; a weak D match, TRBD1 (5 bases). The CDR3 runs 14 residues. The V end was cut by 4 bases, the J end by 5 bases, with 9 bases between.

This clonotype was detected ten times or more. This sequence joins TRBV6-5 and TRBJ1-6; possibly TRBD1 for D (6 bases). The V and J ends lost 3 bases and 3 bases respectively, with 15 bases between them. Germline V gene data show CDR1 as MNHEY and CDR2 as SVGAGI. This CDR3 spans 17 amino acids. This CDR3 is CASSYSGQPDYNSPLHF. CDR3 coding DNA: TGTGCCAGCAGTTATTCCGGACAGCCCGACTATAATTCACCCCTCCACTTT.

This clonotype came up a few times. The CDR3 spells CASKLFEGTDTQYF. CDR3 sequence (DNA): TGTGCCAGCAAGCTATTCGAGGGCACAGATACGCAGTATTTT. The rearrangement joins TRBV7-2 to TRBJ2-3, with D uncertain. With 7 bases removed from V and 1 base from J, the gap between germline ends came to 12 bases. Per germline, CDR1 SGHTA and CDR2 FQGNSA. This CDR3 comprises 14 residues. The variable domain in full, with the rest retrieved from reference TRBV7-2 and TRBJ2-3, is GAGVSQSPSNKVTEKGKDVELRCDPISGHTALYWYRQSLGQGLEFLIYFQGNSAPDKSGLPSDRFSAERTGGSVSTLTIQRTQQEDSAVYLCASKLFEGTDTQYFGPGTRLTVL.

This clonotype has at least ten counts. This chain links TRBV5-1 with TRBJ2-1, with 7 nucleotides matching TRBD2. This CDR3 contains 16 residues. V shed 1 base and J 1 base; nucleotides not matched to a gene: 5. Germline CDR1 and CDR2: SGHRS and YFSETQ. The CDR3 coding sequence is TGCGCCAGCAGCTTGCAGGCTAGCGGATCCTACAATGAGCAGTTCTTC. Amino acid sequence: CASSLQASGSYNEQFF.

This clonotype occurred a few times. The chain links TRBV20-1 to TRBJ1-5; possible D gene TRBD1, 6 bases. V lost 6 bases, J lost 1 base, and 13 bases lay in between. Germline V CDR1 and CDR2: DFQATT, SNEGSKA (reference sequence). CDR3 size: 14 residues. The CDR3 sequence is CSANSQGSNQPQHF. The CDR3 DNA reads TGCAGTGCAAACTCCCAGGGGAGCAATCAGCCCCAGCATTTT.

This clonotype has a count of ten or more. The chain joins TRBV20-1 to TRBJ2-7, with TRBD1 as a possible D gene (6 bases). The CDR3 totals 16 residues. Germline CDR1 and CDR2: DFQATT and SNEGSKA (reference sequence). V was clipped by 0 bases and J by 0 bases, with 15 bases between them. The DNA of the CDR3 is TGCAGTGCTAGAGATCCACGGACAGCTGTCTCCTACGAGCAGTACTTC. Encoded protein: CSARDPRTAVSYEQYF.

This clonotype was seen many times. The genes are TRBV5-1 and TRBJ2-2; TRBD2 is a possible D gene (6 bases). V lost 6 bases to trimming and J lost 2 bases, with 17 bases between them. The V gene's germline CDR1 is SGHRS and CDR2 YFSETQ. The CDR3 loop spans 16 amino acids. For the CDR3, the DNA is TGCGCCAGCACCCCCACCGGGACTGAAAACACCGGGGAGCTGTTTTTT. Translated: CASTPTGTENTGELFF.

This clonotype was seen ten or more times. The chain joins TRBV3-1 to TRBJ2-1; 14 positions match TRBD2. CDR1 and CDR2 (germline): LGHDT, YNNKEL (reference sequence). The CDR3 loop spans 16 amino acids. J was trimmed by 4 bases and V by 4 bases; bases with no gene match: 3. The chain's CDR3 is CASSLRTSGGYNEQFF. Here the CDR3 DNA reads TGTGCCAGCAGCCTCCGGACTAGCGGGGGGTACAATGAGCAGTTCTTC.

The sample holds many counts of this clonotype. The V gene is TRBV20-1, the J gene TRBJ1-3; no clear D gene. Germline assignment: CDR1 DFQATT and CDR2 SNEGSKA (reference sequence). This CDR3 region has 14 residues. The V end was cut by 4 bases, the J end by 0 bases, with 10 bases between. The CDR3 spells CSANLPDSGNTIYF. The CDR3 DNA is TGCAGTGCTAACCTACCCGACTCTGGAAACACCATATATTTT.